The clone carrying this T cell receptor beta chain was seen a handful of times. Its antigen is unknown. The CDR3 has 13 residues. Germline CDR1 reads SGHNT; CDR2 reads YYREEE (reference sequence). The germline V and J ends were trimmed by 5 bases and 5 bases, with 10 bases remaining between them. The sample belongs to a study of siplizumab effects on memory and regulatory T cells. Notes on the study in general: Naive T cells were seen as more diverse than memory cells and as major alloresponse contributors.

The assay was immunoSEQ multiplex PCR, and TCRdb's table has in-frame clones only and misses some. The table has 75,000 to 100,000 clones, 90% to 95% seen once. The TCR comes from a human donor in good health. The chain links TRBV5-4 to TRBJ1-4; D uncertain. Sequenced: non-Treg CD4+ T cells sorted from blood. The chain's CDR3 is CASSSTANEKLFF. The CDR3 DNA reads TGTGCCAGCAGTTCGACCGCGAATGAAAAACTGTTTTTT.